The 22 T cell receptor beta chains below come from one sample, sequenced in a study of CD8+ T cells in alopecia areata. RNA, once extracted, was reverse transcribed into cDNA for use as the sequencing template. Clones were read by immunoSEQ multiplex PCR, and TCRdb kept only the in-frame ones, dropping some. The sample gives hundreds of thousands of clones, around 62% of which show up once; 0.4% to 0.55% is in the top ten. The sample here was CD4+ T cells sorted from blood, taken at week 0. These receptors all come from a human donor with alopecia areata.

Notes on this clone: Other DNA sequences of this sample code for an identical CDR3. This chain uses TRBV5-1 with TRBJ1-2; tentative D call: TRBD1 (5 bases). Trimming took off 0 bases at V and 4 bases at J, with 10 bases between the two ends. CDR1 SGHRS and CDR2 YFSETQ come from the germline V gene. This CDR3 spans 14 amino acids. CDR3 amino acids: CASSLDRTGYGYTF. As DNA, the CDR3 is TGCGCCAGCAGCTTGGACAGGACCGGCTATGGCTACACCTTC.

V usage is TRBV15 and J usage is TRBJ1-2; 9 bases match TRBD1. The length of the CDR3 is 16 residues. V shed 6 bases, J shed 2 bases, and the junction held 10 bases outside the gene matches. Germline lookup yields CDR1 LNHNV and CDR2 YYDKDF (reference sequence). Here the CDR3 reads CATSSGQGAGNYGYTF. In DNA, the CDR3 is TGTGCCACCAGTTCGGGACAGGGAGCCGGGAACTATGGCTACACCTTC.

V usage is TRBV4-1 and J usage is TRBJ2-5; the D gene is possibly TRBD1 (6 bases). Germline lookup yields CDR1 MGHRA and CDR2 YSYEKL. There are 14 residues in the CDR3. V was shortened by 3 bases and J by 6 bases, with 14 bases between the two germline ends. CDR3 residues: CASSQAGQPKTQYF. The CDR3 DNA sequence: TGCGCCAGCAGCCAGGCAGGACAGCCGAAGACCCAGTACTTC.

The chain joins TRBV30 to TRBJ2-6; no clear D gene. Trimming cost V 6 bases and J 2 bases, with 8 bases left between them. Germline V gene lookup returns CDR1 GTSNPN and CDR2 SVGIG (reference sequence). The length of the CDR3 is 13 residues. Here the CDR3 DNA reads TGTGCCTGCAAGGGCGCTGGGGCCAACGTCCTGACTTTC. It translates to CACKGAGANVLTF.

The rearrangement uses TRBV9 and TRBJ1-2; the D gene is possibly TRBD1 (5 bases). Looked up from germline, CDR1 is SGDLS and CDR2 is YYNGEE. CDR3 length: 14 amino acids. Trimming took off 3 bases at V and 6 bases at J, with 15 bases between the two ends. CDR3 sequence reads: CASSARGRRNGYTF. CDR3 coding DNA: TGTGCCAGCAGCGCCCGGGGACGGCGAAATGGCTACACCTTC. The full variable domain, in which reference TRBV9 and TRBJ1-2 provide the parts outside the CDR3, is DSGVTQTPKHLITATGQRVTLRCSPRSGDLSVYWYQQSLDQGLQFLIQYYNGEERAKGNILERFSAQQFPDLHSELNLSSLELGDSALYFCASSARGRRNGYTFGSGTRLTVV.

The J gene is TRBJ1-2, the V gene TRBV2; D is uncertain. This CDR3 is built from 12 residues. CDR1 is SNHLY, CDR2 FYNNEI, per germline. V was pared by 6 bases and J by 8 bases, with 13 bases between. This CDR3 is CASSPRASGYTF. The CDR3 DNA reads TGTGCCAGCAGCCCCCGAGCTAGCGGCTACACCTTC.

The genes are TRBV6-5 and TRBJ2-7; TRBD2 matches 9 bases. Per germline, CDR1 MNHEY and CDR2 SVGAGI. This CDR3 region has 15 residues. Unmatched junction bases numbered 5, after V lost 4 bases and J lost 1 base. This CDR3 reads CASSSGSGGSYEQYF. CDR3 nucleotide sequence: TGTGCCAGCAGTTCGGGTAGCGGGGGATCCTACGAGCAGTACTTC.

CDR3 sequence (DNA): TGTGCCTGGGACCTTGGGCCCGAAAAACTGTTTTTT. This translates into CAWDLGPEKLFF. The rearrangement uses TRBV30 and TRBJ1-4; no firm D call. Germline V gene lookup returns CDR1 GTSNPN and CDR2 SVGIG (reference sequence). V lost 5 bases, J lost 8 bases, and 12 bases lay in between. The CDR3 has 12 residues.

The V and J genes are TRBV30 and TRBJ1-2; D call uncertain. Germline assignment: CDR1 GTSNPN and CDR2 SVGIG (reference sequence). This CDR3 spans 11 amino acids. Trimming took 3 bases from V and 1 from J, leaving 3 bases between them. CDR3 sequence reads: CAWRLNYGYTF. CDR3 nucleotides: TGTGCCTGGAGGCTTAACTATGGCTACACCTTC.

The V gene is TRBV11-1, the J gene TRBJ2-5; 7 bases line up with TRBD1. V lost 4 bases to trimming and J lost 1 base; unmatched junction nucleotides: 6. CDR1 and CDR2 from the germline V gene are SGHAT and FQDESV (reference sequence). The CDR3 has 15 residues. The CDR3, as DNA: TGTGCCAGCAGCTCCCGGGACAGAATCCAAGAGACCCAGTACTTC. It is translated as CASSSRDRIQETQYF.

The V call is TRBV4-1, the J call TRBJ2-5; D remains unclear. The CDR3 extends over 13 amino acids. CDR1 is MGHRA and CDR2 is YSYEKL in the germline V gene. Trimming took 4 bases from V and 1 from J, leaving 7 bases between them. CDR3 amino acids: CASSRLVQETQYF. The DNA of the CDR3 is TGCGCCAGCAGCCGCCTAGTCCAAGAGACCCAGTACTTC.

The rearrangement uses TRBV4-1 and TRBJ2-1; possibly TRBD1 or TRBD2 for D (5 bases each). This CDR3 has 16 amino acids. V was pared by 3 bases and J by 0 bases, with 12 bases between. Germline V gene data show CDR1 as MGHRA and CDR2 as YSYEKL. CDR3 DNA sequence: TGCGCCAGCAGCCATGGGACCCGGAGCTCCTACAATGAGCAGTTCTTC. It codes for CASSHGTRSSYNEQFF.

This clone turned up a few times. The CDR3 spells CASSQEGQVLREQFF. The CDR3 DNA sequence: TGCGCCAGCAGCCAAGAAGGCCAGGTCCTTCGTGAGCAGTTCTTC. The chain joins TRBV4-1 to TRBJ2-1; D is uncertain. The germline V gene has CDR1 MGHRA and CDR2 YSYEKL. The germline V and J ends were trimmed by 0 bases and 9 bases, with 15 bases remaining between them. The CDR3 consists of 15 residues.

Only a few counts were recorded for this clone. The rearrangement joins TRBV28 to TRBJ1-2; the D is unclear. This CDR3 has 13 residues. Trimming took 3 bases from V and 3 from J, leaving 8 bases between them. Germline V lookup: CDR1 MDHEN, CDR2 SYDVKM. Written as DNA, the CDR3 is TGTGCCAGCAGTTTCCGGGCCTACTATGGCTACACCTTC. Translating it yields CASSFRAYYGYTF.

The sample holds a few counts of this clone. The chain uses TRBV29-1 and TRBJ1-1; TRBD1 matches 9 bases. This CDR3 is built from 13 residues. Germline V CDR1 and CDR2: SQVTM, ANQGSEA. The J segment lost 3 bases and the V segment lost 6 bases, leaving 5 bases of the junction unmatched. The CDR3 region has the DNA TGCAGCGTCAGGACAGGGGATTACACTGAAGCTTTCTTT. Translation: CSVRTGDYTEAFF.

As DNA, the CDR3 is TGCGCCAGCAGAATACAACAGGGACAGGGGAACACTGAAGCTTTCTTT. Translation: CASRIQQGQGNTEAFF. The chain couples TRBV4-1 to TRBJ1-1; the match to TRBD1 covers 9 bases. Unmatched junction bases numbered 9, after V lost 6 bases and J lost 1 base. The CDR3 runs 16 residues. Per germline, CDR1 MGHRA and CDR2 YSYEKL.

CDR3: CASSPTGWEQFF. In nucleotides, the CDR3 is TGCGCCAGCAGCCCCACAGGGTGGGAGCAGTTCTTC. The chain couples TRBV5-1 to TRBJ2-1; TRBD1 is a possible D gene (6 bases). V was shortened by 4 bases and J by 10 bases, with 12 bases between the two germline ends. Germline V lookup: CDR1 SGHRS, CDR2 YFSETQ. The CDR3 runs 12 residues.

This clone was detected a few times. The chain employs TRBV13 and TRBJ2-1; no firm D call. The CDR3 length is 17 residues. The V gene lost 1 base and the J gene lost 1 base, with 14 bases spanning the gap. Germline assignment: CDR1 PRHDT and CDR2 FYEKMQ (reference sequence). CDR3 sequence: CASSLVLAPSSYNEQFF. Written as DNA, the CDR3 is TGTGCCAGCAGCTTAGTTCTTGCGCCTAGTTCCTACAATGAGCAGTTCTTC. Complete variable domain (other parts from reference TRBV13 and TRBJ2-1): AAGVIQSPRHLIKEKRETATLKCYPIPRHDTVYWYQQGPGQDPQFLISFYEKMQSDKGSIPDRFSAQQFSDYHSELNMSSLELGDSALYFCASSLVLAPSSYNEQFFGPGTRLTVL.

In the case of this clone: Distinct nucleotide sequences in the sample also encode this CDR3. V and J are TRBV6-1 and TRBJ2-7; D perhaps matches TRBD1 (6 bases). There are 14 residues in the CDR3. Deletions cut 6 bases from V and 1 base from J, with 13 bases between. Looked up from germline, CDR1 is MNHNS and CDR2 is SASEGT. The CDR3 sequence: CASSPRTESYEQYF. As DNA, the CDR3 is TGTGCCAGCAGCCCCAGGACAGAATCCTACGAGCAGTACTTC.

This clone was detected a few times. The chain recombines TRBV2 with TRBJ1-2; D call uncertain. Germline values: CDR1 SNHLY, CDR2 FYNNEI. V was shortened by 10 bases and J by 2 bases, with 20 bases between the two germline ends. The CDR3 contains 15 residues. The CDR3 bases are TGTGCCACTCACCTGGCCCGGGGTCGGAACTATGGCTACACCTTC. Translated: CATHLARGRNYGYTF. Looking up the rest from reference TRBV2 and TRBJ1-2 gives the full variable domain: EPEVTQTPSHQVTQMGQEVILRCVPISNHLYFYWYRQILGQKVEFLVSFYNNEISEKSEIFDDQFSVERPDGSNFTLKIRSTKLEDSAMYFCATHLARGRNYGYTFGSGTRLTVV.

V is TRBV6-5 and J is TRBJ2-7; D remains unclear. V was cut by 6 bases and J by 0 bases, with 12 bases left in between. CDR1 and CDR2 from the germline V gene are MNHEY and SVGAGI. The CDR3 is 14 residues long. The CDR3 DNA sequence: TGTGCCAGCAGGCGCGACCTAAGCTCCTACGAGCAGTACTTC. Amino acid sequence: CASRRDLSSYEQYF.

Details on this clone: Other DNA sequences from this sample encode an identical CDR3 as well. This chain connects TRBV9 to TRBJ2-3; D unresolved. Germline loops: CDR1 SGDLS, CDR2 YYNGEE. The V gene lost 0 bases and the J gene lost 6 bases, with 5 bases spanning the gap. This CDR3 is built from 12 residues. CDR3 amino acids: CASSVEVDTQYF. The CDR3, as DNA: TGTGCCAGCAGCGTAGAGGTGGATACGCAGTATTTT.